Listed below are T cell receptor beta chains from one sample, sequenced in a study of cytomegalovirus exposure and HLA in healthy donors. The repertoire was sequenced with immunoSEQ multiplex PCR; TCRdb's copy has only in-frame clones and lacks some. The sample consists of 170,000 or so clones, 78% of them appearing once. Sequenced input: PBMCs. Receptors originate from a woman between 50 and 59 years old in good health and CMV-seropositive. Each CDR3 is given with its conserved first and last residue. The order of the fields is V gene, J gene, clone size, D gene, CDR3 protein, CDR3 DNA. A D gene is named only where the DNA matches it firmly. The size of a clone is reported for some rows only, either as once, few or many, or as a class for expanded clones.

>TRBV6-4|TRBJ2-1|-|TRBD2
CASSDIVTSRILDEQFF
TGTGCCAGCAGTGATATAGTGACTAGCCGGATTCTCGATGAGCAGTTCTTC
>TRBV29-1|TRBJ2-7|-|-
CSGGEGVEQYF
TGCAGCGGAGGGGAGGGGGTCGAGCAGTACTTC
>TRBV5-1|TRBJ2-7|few|-
CASRAGQSVEQYF
TGCGCCAGCAGGGCGGGACAGAGCGTTGAGCAGTACTTC
>TRBV19|TRBJ1-1|-|TRBD1
CARKGRGLTMNTEAFF
TGTGCCAGAAAGGGCAGGGGGCTTACTATGAACACTGAAGCTTTCTTT
>TRBV6-6|TRBJ1-3|once|TRBD1
CASSYSQGAGNTIYF
TGTGCCAGCAGTTACTCTCAGGGGGCTGGAAACACCATATATTTT
>TRBV7-2|TRBJ1-1|-|-
CASSFLPESEAFF
TGTGCCAGCAGCTTCCTTCCGGAGAGTGAAGCTTTCTTT
>TRBV7-9|TRBJ2-5|-|-
CASSPLGLAVETQYF
TGTGCCAGCAGCCCGCTGGGACTCGCGGTGGAGACCCAGTACTTC
>TRBV5-4|TRBJ2-2|-|-
CASSSGRTNTGELFF
TGTGCCAGCAGCTCCGGGAGAACGAACACCGGGGAGCTGTTTTTT
>TRBV19|TRBJ1-1|-|-
CASSLPVQNTEAFF
TGTGCCAGTAGTCTGCCGGTCCAGAACACTGAAGCTTTCTTT
>TRBV28|TRBJ1-3|-|TRBD1
CASYRGTGNTIYF
TGTGCCAGTTACAGGGGGACTGGAAACACCATATATTTT
>TRBV7-2|TRBJ2-4|-|TRBD2
CASSLNGERENSQYF
TGTGCCAGCAGCTTAAATGGGGAGCGGGAAAACAGTCAGTACTTC
>TRBV27|TRBJ2-3|few|TRBD2
CASSSPLAGGRWGTDTQYF
TGTGCCAGCAGTTCCCCACTAGCGGGAGGGCGTTGGGGCACAGATACGCAGTATTTT
>TRBV6-5|TRBJ1-5|-|-
CASSPRTVNQPQHF
TGTGCCAGCAGCCCTCGGACAGTCAATCAGCCCCAGCATTTT
>TRBV5-4|TRBJ1-2|-|-
CASSLDRSYGYTF
TGTGCCAGCAGCTTGGACAGGAGCTATGGCTACACCTTC
>TRBV5-6|TRBJ2-5|-|TRBD1
CASSRGTGEVETQYF
TGTGCCAGCAGCCGCGGGACAGGGGAGGTGGAGACCCAGTACTTC
>TRBV7-8|TRBJ2-7|-|TRBD1
CASSSDRVEYEQYF
TGTGCCAGCAGTTCCGACAGGGTCGAGTACGAGCAGTACTTC
>TRBV5-6|TRBJ2-1|-|-
CASSWGPAQRGNEQFF
TGTGCCAGCAGCTGGGGGCCAGCGCAACGGGGTAATGAGCAGTTCTTC
>TRBV7-2|TRBJ1-1|-|-
CASSLGSGTEAFF
TGTGCCAGCAGCTTAGGGTCGGGAACTGAAGCTTTCTTT
>TRBV5-1|TRBJ2-3|-|TRBD1
CASSRQGVTDTQYF
TGCGCCAGCAGCCGACAGGGGGTCACAGATACGCAGTATTTT
>TRBV29-1|TRBJ2-7|once|-
CSVGLEGTPGKQYF
TGCAGCGTTGGCTTGGAGGGAACGCCGGGGAAGCAGTACTTC
>TRBV9|TRBJ2-1|-|TRBD2
CASSPREAGTYNEQFF
TGTGCCAGCAGCCCCCGAGAAGCGGGAACTTACAATGAGCAGTTCTTC
>TRBV30|TRBJ2-7|-|TRBD2
CAWSGGGAYEQYF
TGTGCCTGGAGTGGCGGGGGGGCGTACGAGCAGTACTTC
>TRBV5-1|TRBJ1-1|-|TRBD1
CASSLGGTGGETEAFF
TGCGCCAGCAGCCTGGGCGGGACAGGGGGTGAGACTGAAGCTTTCTTT
>TRBV7-9|TRBJ1-2|few|-
CASSLAGARQAGYTF
TGTGCCAGCAGCTTAGCTGGGGCCCGCCAGGCTGGCTACACCTTC
>TRBV13|TRBJ1-1|-|-
CASSQTGEAFF
TGTGCCAGCAGCCAAACAGGAGAAGCTTTCTTT
>TRBV29-1|TRBJ2-3|-|-
CSVGSGTSTDTQYF
TGCAGCGTTGGCAGCGGCACTAGCACAGATACGCAGTATTTT
>TRBV11-2|TRBJ2-7|-|TRBD2
CASSLGGGGTNSYEQYF
TGTGCCAGCAGCTTAGGTGGCGGGGGGACTAACTCCTACGAGCAGTACTTC
>TRBV6-6|TRBJ2-5|few|-
CASSPSNGETQYF
TGTGCCAGCAGTCCGTCAAACGGAGAGACCCAGTACTTC
>TRBV28|TRBJ2-1|-|-
CASNPPASSYNEQFF
TGTGCCAGCAACCCTCCGGCTAGCTCCTACAATGAGCAGTTCTTC
>TRBV10-1|TRBJ1-1|-|-
CASSREFDAEAFF
TGCGCCAGCAGCCGGGAATTCGACGCTGAAGCTTTCTTT
>TRBV30|TRBJ1-1|-|-
CAWSPRGAEAFF
TGTGCCTGGAGTCCACGGGGGGCTGAAGCTTTCTTT
>TRBV11-2|TRBJ2-5|-|-
CASSLAGGTQYF
TGTGCCAGCAGCTTAGCCGGGGGGACCCAGTACTTC
>TRBV7-9|TRBJ2-5|-|-
CASSPPVSRGETQYF
TGTGCCAGCAGCCCCCCCGTCTCTCGGGGAGAGACCCAGTACTTC
>TRBV5-1|TRBJ2-7|few|TRBD1
CASSSGQGLGTYEQYF
TGCGCCAGCAGCTCGGGACAGGGCCTGGGGACCTACGAGCAGTACTTC
>TRBV2|TRBJ2-5|-|TRBD1
CASSEARRGQTGQYF
TGTGCCAGCAGTGAGGCCCGCAGGGGACAGACGGGCCAGTACTTC